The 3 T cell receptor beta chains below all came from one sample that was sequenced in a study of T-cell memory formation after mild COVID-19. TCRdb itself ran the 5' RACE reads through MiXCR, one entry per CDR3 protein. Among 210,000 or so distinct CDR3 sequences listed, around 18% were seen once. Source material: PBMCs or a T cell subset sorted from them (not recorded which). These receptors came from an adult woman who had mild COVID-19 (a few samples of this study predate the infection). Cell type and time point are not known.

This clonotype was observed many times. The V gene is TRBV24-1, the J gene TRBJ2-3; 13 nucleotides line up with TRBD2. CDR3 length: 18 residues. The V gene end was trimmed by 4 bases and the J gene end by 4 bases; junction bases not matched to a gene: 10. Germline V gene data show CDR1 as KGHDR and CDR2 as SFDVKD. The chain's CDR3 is CATSDHRGLAGVSDTQYF. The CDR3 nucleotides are TGTGCCACCAGTGACCATAGAGGACTAGCGGGGGTGTCAGATACGCAGTATTTT.

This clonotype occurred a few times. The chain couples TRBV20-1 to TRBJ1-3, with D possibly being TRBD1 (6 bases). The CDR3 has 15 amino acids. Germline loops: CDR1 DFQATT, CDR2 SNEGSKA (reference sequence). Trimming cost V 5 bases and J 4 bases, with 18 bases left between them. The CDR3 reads CSALTLQGFGNTIYF. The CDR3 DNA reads TGCAGTGCTTTGACCCTACAGGGTTTCGGAAACACCATATATTTT.

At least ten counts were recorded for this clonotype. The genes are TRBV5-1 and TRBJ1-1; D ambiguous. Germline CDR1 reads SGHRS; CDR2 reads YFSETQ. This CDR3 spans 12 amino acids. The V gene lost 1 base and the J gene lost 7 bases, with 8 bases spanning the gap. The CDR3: CASSLRPGEAFF. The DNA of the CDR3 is TGCGCCAGCAGCTTGAGACCGGGTGAAGCTTTCTTT.